The clone carrying this T cell receptor (beta chain) was observed a handful of times. Antigen unknown. Trimming removed 1 base from V and 6 bases from J, with 12 bases in between. This CDR3 is 14 amino acids long. Germline V gives CDR1 MNHNS, CDR2 SASEGT. The data originate from a study of cytomegalovirus exposure and HLA in healthy donors. Points from the study as a whole: Most subjects had HLA-A and HLA-B alleles reportedly predicted accurately by TCR beta sequences.

Vbeta (60) and Jbeta (13) primers were used in the PCR. TCRdb keeps only in-frame clones here, not all; method: immunoSEQ multiplex PCR. In the table there are fewer than 70,000 clones, 60% to 75% of which are singletons. The rearrangement joins TRBV6-1 to TRBJ1-1; D may be TRBD1 (6 bases). The receptor was derived from a male donor in good health and CMV-seropositive. The sequencing input was PBMCs. The CDR3 nucleotides are TGTGCCAGCAGTGAAGGGGGGCTTAACGCTGAAGCTTTCTTT. Translation gives CASSEGGLNAEAFF.